This T cell receptor (beta chain) was observed in a study of early stage breast cancer tumors (dated by TCRdb to about 2017). Broadly, across the study: Of the approximately 15 invasive breast tumors, roughly 13 were found to be estrogen receptor-positive, progesterone receptor-positive and HER2-negative. Of the roughly twelve ER+/PR+/HER2- tumors, eight were classified as invasive ductal carcinomas and four as invasive lobular carcinomas. On average, each sample had about 9.9-fold read coverage. Across all samples, roughly 2,800,000 templates representing 1,097,674 unique clonotypes were detected. The investigation overall reported the following: Enriched TCRB sequences shared across patients were mostly commonly generated sequences, unlikely to play an important role in the tumor microenvironment. Bulk genomic DNA sequencing of unsorted cells missed chain pairing and functional markers such as CD4, CD8 and FOXP3. Tumors showed about 2.3-fold higher T cell density and higher clonality than adjacent normal breast tissue. Repertoires from blood and normal breast were more alike than repertoires from blood and tumor, and in about 90% of the 16 patients, comparing each tissue with blood separated tumor from normal. Analysis by tumor subtype was prevented by the small cohort size.

The CDR3 goes from the cysteine to the phenylalanine over 12 residues. Left in the record is the CDR3 DNA by itself, 36 bases read in frame from the first base. The junction shows trimming of 4 bases on V and 2 bases on J, plus 4 bases between the germline ends. CDR1 and CDR2 are drawn from the germline V gene (reference sequence): MNHEY, SMNVEV. Each sample was amplified as two independent genomic DNA replicates: roughly 0.5 ug for blood and approximately 1.5 ug for tumor or normal breast. TCRB sequencing of genomic DNA was carried out with the ImmunoSeq Intro kit according to the manufacturer's instructions. For absolute quantification, the roughly 34-cycle multiplex PCR included proprietary primers along with spike-in control sequences. Single-end 150-bp reads were used to sequence an 87-bp fragment spanning the CDR3 plus the flanking V and J genes. Each lane of an Illumina MiSeq running version 3.0 chemistry carried seven multiplexed samples, with two replicates apiece. On the study's bioinformatics: Raw data were processed with the vendor's proprietary pipeline, and both replicates were merged into a single result per sample. Clonotypes were defined as productive rearrangements sharing the V-gene family, CDR3 amino acid sequence and J-gene segment. To compute clonality, the normalized Shannon entropy (Pielou evenness) of TCRB abundances was subtracted from 1. T cell density was estimated by dividing total templates by the number of input cells inferred from the DNA input amount. Total repertoire diversity and clonality were estimated with Recon using default parameters. A clonotype counted as tumor-enriched if its abundance in tumor exceeded 0.1% and was at least 32-fold higher than its abundance in normal breast. In its TCRdb copy, this immuneACCESS table keeps in-frame sequences only and misses some clones. Where compared with another copy, unresolved V genes explain less than half of these, and the others have no known cause. That table supplies the V and J calls and clone size; D and trimming were determined from the DNA. Here the sample has about 72,000 clones; roughly three quarters occur a single time. The ten biggest clones cover roughly 3.2% of the sample.

This clone showed up just once. Its antigen is unknown. Base quality data are lacking; no much larger clone is found one base away. The study profiled bulk TCR beta-chain repertoires in matched peripheral blood, tumor and adjacent normal breast tissue taken from some 17 patients with early-stage breast cancer. Before surgery, roughly 4.5-11 mL of whole blood was collected in EDTA tubes and processed within 2 hours. Ficoll-Paque centrifugation in SepMate-50 tubes was used to isolate peripheral blood mononuclear cells. PBMCs were cryopreserved in about 90% FBS with approximately 10% DMSO in aliquots of about 1.7 to 4.5 million cells and stored in liquid nitrogen. Genomic DNA was extracted with the Qiagen AllPrep DNA/RNA Mini kit.

The clonotype comes from a person between 55 and 70 years old with breast cancer. The sequencing sample was made of blood. This chain joins TRBV27 to TRBJ2-3; a confident D gene designation cannot be given. CDR3 sequence: CASSSYTDTQYF. The DNA reads as follows: TGTGCCAGCAGTTCCTACACAGATACGCAGTATTTT.